This T cell receptor (beta chain) stems from a study of blood T cell repertoires in COVID-19. Using immunoSEQ multiplex PCR, the repertoire was profiled, and TCRdb retains in-frame clones only, with some absent. The table records roughly 280,000 clones, roughly 90% of them present only once. The CDR3 runs 12 residues. Trimming took 1 base from V and 9 from J, leaving 7 bases between them. The TCR sequence derives from a woman between 25 and 40 years old with COVID-19, enrolled during active disease. The material sequenced was peripheral blood. V gene TRBV12-3 or TRBV12-4 combines with J gene TRBJ1-5; unclear D gene. The CDR3: CASSLGSMPQHF. The DNA for the CDR3 is TGTGCCAGCAGTTTAGGTTCTATGCCCCAGCATTTT.